Below, one T cell receptor (beta chain) is given with its context. Antigen unknown. From the RT-PCR reads, TCRdb called clonotypes with MiXCR, one entry per CDR3 protein. This sample has about 240,000 distinct CDR3 sequences, with 10% to 15% found just once. This entry belongs to a study of response to subunit inactivated influenza vaccine. Study-level findings and limits: Seasonal influenza vaccination, on each occasion, was suggested by the authors to recruit few new T cells.

This receptor was taken from a man between 45 and 60 years old who received an inactivated influenza vaccine. This specimen consisted of non-naive T cells sorted from PBMCs, obtained 14 days before vaccination.

This CDR3 is CASRADRGGFHYEQYF. CDR3 coding DNA: TGTGCCAGCAGGGCTGACAGGGGAGGTTTCCACTACGAGCAGTACTTC. The chain combines TRBV7-8 with TRBJ2-7; TRBD1 matches at 8 bases. V shed 6 bases and J 3 bases; nucleotides not matched to a gene: 13. Germline loops: CDR1 SGHVS, CDR2 FQNEAQ. CDR3 length: 16 residues.